The rows below give T cell receptor beta chains drawn from one sample of a study of regulatory T cells in long-lasting Graves disease. MiXCR, run by TCRdb on the multiplex PCR reads, gives a single entry per CDR3 protein. Of a few hundred thousand distinct CDR3 sequences listed, roughly 19% were seen once; the top ten hold around 11%. This same sample was also part of a study on T cells in Graves' hyperthyroidism and ophthalmopathy.

Sample: peripheral blood mononuclear cells (PBMCs), taken at new diagnosis, from a patient treated with antithyroid drugs. Receptors originate from a woman aged 25 to 45 with Graves disease. CDR3s include the opening cysteine and the closing phenylalanine or tryptophan. D genes are given only for firm matches. Not all rows give a size; the values are once, few, many and, for expanded clones, a class.

D: NA; V: TRBV28; J: TRBJ1-5; size: many; CDR3: CASSLLQNSNQPQHF; DNA: TGTGCCAGCAGTTTACTCCAGAATAGCAATCAGCCCCAGCATTTT
D: TRBD2; V: TRBV28; J: TRBJ2-5; size: many; CDR3: CASSFLQAGARETQYF; DNA: TGTGCCAGCAGTTTCCTCCAAGCGGGGGCGAGAGAGACCCAGTACTTC
D: NA; V: TRBV2; J: TRBJ1-2; size: many; CDR3: CASSPTEGIYGYTF; DNA: TGTGCCAGCAGCCCAACGGAAGGGATCTATGGCTACACCTTC
D: TRBD1; V: TRBV6-2/TRBV6-3; J: TRBJ1-2; size: NA; CDR3: CASSYSPGGPSGYTF; DNA: TGTGCCAGCAGTTACTCGCCAGGGGGTCCCTCTGGCTACACCTTC
D: TRBD1; V: TRBV6-1; J: TRBJ1-1; size: NA; CDR3: CASSHRDSLEAFF; DNA: TGTGCCAGCAGTCACCGGGACAGCCTTGAAGCTTTCTTT
D: NA; V: TRBV5-6; J: TRBJ2-7; size: many; CDR3: CASSLGGHPYEQYF; DNA: TGTGCCAGCAGCTTGGGGGGGCACCCCTACGAGCAGTACTTC
D: NA; V: TRBV6-1; J: TRBJ1-1; size: many; CDR3: CASSEEGEAFF; DNA: TGTGCCAGCAGTGAGGAGGGGGAGGCTTTCTTT
D: TRBD2; V: TRBV20-1; J: TRBJ2-1; size: many; CDR3: CSARGGGRLNEQFF; DNA: TGCAGTGCTAGAGGGGGCGGGAGGCTCAATGAGCAGTTCTTC
D: TRBD1; V: TRBV27; J: TRBJ1-5; size: many; CDR3: CASSYRGANQPQHF; DNA: TGTGCCAGCAGTTACAGGGGGGCCAATCAGCCCCAGCATTTT
D: NA; V: TRBV19; J: TRBJ2-4; size: few; CDR3: CASSPNPGLDIQYF; DNA: TGTGCCAGTAGTCCGAACCCCGGCCTGGACATTCAGTACTTC
D: NA; V: TRBV7-9; J: TRBJ2-1; size: many; CDR3: CASSPQRGETYNEQFF; DNA: TGTGCCAGCAGCCCCCAGAGGGGGGAAACCTACAATGAGCAGTTCTTC
D: NA; V: TRBV30; J: TRBJ1-2; size: many; CDR3: CAWSVTASYGYTF; DNA: TGTGCCTGGAGTGTTACGGCCTCCTATGGCTACACCTTC
D: NA; V: TRBV28; J: TRBJ2-5; size: many; CDR3: CASSSTAAVQETQYF; DNA: TGTGCCAGCAGTTCGACAGCCGCGGTTCAAGAGACCCAGTACTTC
D: TRBD2; V: TRBV6-1; J: TRBJ2-3; size: many; CDR3: CASSNAPPGLAADTQYF; DNA: TGTGCCAGCAGCAACGCCCCTCCGGGACTAGCTGCAGATACGCAGTATTTT
D: TRBD2; V: TRBV4-2; J: TRBJ2-5; size: many; CDR3: CASSQAETSEETQYF; DNA: TGTGCCAGCAGCCAAGCCGAGACTAGCGAAGAGACCCAGTACTTC
D: TRBD1; V: TRBV6-1; J: TRBJ2-2; size: many; CDR3: CASRTGTANTGELFF; DNA: TGTGCCAGCCGAACCGGGACAGCGAACACCGGGGAGCTGTTTTTT
D: NA; V: TRBV20-1; J: TRBJ1-5; size: many; CDR3: CSASPGYSNQPQHF; DNA: TGCAGTGCTAGTCCAGGGTATAGCAATCAGCCCCAGCATTTT
D: NA; V: TRBV20-1; J: TRBJ2-5; size: many; CDR3: CSAATSQGLETQYF; DNA: TGCAGTGCCGCTACATCCCAGGGTTTAGAGACCCAGTACTTC
D: NA; V: TRBV5-1; J: TRBJ1-1; size: NA; CDR3: CASSTQGTEAFF; DNA: TGCGCCAGCAGCACTCAGGGGACTGAAGCTTTCTTT
D: NA; V: TRBV2; J: TRBJ1-1; size: NA; CDR3: CASRSEAEAFF; DNA: TGTGCCAGCAGGTCCGAGGCTGAAGCTTTCTTT
D: NA; V: TRBV18; J: TRBJ1-1; size: many; CDR3: CASSPSQNTEAFF; DNA: TGTGCCAGCTCACCATCCCAGAACACTGAAGCTTTCTTT
D: NA; V: TRBV9; J: TRBJ2-2; size: many; CDR3: CASSVTNTGELFF; DNA: TGTGCCAGCAGCGTGACGAACACCGGGGAGCTGTTTTTT